This TCR beta chain was obtained from a study of T cell responses to AZD1222 COVID-19 vaccine. The CDR3 extends over 14 amino acids. The germline gives CDR1 SGHDT, CDR2 YYEEEE. The V and J ends lost 5 bases and 5 bases, in that order; junction bases with no gene match: 4. General study results and limits: Elevations in Spike-specific TCR breadth and depth followed administration of two AZD1222 doses. Most donors were white British, females outnumbered males, and clonal diversity was possibly underestimated. It was only six AZD1222 recipients who were seropositive at baseline.

As for this clone: What it binds is not known.

The protocol was immunoSEQ multiplex PCR, while the TCRdb copy is restricted to in-frame clones and leaves out a portion. The sample carries 95,000 to 150,000 clones, about 90% recorded once. V is TRBV5-6 and J is TRBJ2-1, with TRBD2 identical over 10 bases. The specimen was peripheral blood, collected on day 0 of AZD1222 vaccination. The receptor was isolated from an adult in good health. The CDR3 sequence: CASRKRGGDNEQFF. CDR3 nucleotides: TGTGCCAGCAGGAAGCGGGGGGGTGACAATGAGCAGTTCTTC.